The 23 T cell receptor beta chains listed next were all sequenced from one sample in a study of shared clonotypes between healthy human individuals. Assay: immunoSEQ multiplex PCR; the TCRdb copy retains only in-frame clones and omits some. The sample holds about 2.2 million clones; roughly 95% are singletons and the top ten take about 1.7%. The naive CD8 subset, CD45RO-negative cells positively selected for CCR7, excluded terminally differentiated effector memory CD45RA+ cells. The sample taken for sequencing was naive CD8+ T cells from PBMCs. The receptors stem from a man aged 18 to 30 in good health. Some clones in this sample may be carry-over from other donors' samples.

The rearrangement joins TRBV19 to TRBJ2-7; 9 bases line up with TRBD2. The CDR3 spans 14 residues. Unmatched junction bases numbered 6, after V lost 3 bases and J lost 6 bases. Germline V CDR1 and CDR2: LNHDA, SQIVND (reference sequence). As DNA, the CDR3 is TGTGCCAGTAGTATGGCTAGCGGGATTCGCGAGCAGTACTTC. It encodes CASSMASGIREQYF. The variable domain in full, with the rest retrieved from reference TRBV19 and TRBJ2-7, is DGGITQSPKYLFRKEGQNVTLSCEQNLNHDAMYWYRQDPGQGLRLIYYSQIVNDFQKGDIAEGYSVSREKKESFPLTVTSAQKNPTAFYLCASSMASGIREQYFGPGTRLTVT.

The chain combines TRBV28 with TRBJ1-5, with 9 bases that match TRBD1. J was trimmed by 5 bases and V by 5 bases; bases with no gene match: 19. Germline-derived CDR1 and CDR2 are MDHEN and SYDVKM. The CDR3 is made up of 19 amino acids. In DNA, the CDR3 is TGTGCCAGCAGTACCGGGACAGGGAAAATTACTTTGCTTGATCAGCCCCAGCATTTT. It translates to CASSTGTGKITLLDQPQHF. Complete variable domain (other parts from reference TRBV28 and TRBJ1-5): DVKVTQSSRYLVKRTGEKVFLECVQDMDHENMFWYRQDPGLGLRLIYFSYDVKMKEKGDIPEGYSVSREKKERFSLILESASTNQTSMYLCASSTGTGKITLLDQPQHFGDGTRLSIL.

The chain carries TRBV7-8 and TRBJ2-1, with unresolved D. Trimming removed 1 base at V and 0 bases at J, with 16 bases between. The germline gives CDR1 SGHVS, CDR2 FQNEAQ. The CDR3 is 18 residues long. The CDR3 DNA reads TGTGCCAGCAGCTTAGTTGATGGAGCGCCGAGCTCCTACAATGAGCAGTTCTTC. It is translated as CASSLVDGAPSSYNEQFF.

The chain couples TRBV29-1 to TRBJ2-1; D is perhaps TRBD1 (7 bases). Germline-derived CDR1 and CDR2 are SQVTM and ANQGSEA. The V end lost 7 bases, the J end lost 8 bases, and 21 bases lay between the germline ends. The CDR3 runs to 14 residues. The CDR3 here is CSAETGRRVDEQFF. The CDR3 bases are TGCAGCGCCGAGACAGGGAGGAGGGTCGATGAGCAGTTCTTC.

The chain couples TRBV27 to TRBJ2-3, with unresolved D. The CDR3 consists of 14 residues. Trimming cost V 3 bases and J 2 bases, with 9 bases left between them. Per germline, CDR1 MNHEY and CDR2 SMNVEV (reference sequence). The CDR3 coding sequence is TGTGCCAGCAGTTTTGGGTCCCTCACAGATACGCAGTATTTT. Translating it yields CASSFGSLTDTQYF.

The V and J genes are TRBV7-8 and TRBJ2-3; no clear D gene. The CDR3 sequence is 14 residues long. Germline CDR1 SGHVS, CDR2 FQNEAQ. Trimming removed 3 bases from V and 3 bases from J, with 10 bases in between. The CDR3 nucleotides are TGTGCCAGCAGCTTCGACCCGCCGACAGATACGCAGTATTTT. Its protein product is CASSFDPPTDTQYF.

The gene calls are TRBV27 and TRBJ2-7; 9 bases fit TRBD2. CDR3 length: 14 amino acids. Germline loops: CDR1 MNHEY, CDR2 SMNVEV (reference sequence). J gave up 5 bases and V 6 bases, and 8 bases lay outside the gene matches. The CDR3 bases are TGTGCCAGCAGCTTTAGCGGGAGCGTTGACGAGCAGTACTTC. Protein: CASSFSGSVDEQYF.

V usage is TRBV6-5 and J usage is TRBJ2-1; either TRBD1 or TRBD2 may fit D (5 bases each). V lost 0 bases and J lost 9, with 9 bases in between. This CDR3 has 13 residues. Germline CDR1 reads MNHEY; CDR2 reads SVGAGI. CDR3 bases: TGTGCCAGCAGTTACTCAGGGGCGGGTGAGCAGTTCTTC. Translated, it gives CASSYSGAGEQFF.

In DNA form, the CDR3 reads TGTGCCAGCAGCTCGCGAACTTCTACCCCTTCCTACGAGCAGTACTTC. Its translation is CASSSRTSTPSYEQYF. The V gene is TRBV13, the J gene TRBJ2-7; no clear D. The V end lost 4 bases, the J end lost 1 base, and 17 bases lay between the germline ends. This CDR3 has 16 amino acids. The germline V gene encodes CDR1 PRHDT and CDR2 FYEKMQ (reference sequence).

This clone was seen once. At the DNA level, this CDR3 is encoded by other sequences in the same sample as well. This rearrangement joins TRBV27 to TRBJ1-5; TRBD1 is a possible D gene (5 bases). The V gene lost 5 bases and the J gene lost 2 bases, with 10 bases spanning the gap. This CDR3 has 14 amino acids. Germline values: CDR1 MNHEY, CDR2 SMNVEV (reference sequence). The CDR3 region has the DNA TGTGCCAGCAGTCTCAGGGAGGGCAATCAGCCCCAGCATTTT. It encodes CASSLREGNQPQHF.

The chain carries TRBV5-1 and TRBJ1-2; weak D call: TRBD1 (5 bases). Trimming removed 1 base from V and 3 bases from J, with 16 bases in between. CDR1 and CDR2 from the germline V gene are SGHRS and YFSETQ. The CDR3 length is 16 residues. The CDR3 DNA follows: TGCGCCAGCAGCTTGTCTCGGCAGGGAGCCGACTATGGCTACACCTTC. Amino acids: CASSLSRQGADYGYTF.

The gene calls are TRBV28 and TRBJ2-5; TRBD1 matches at 7 bases. The CDR3 has 15 amino acids. After removal of 1 base from V and 5 bases from J, the junction contained 7 bases not matched to a gene. CDR1 MDHEN and CDR2 SYDVKM come from the germline V gene. CDR3: CASSLLGGSGETQYF. The CDR3 nucleotides read TGTGCCAGCAGTTTATTAGGGGGCTCGGGGGAGACCCAGTACTTC.

This clone came up once. The chain carries TRBV14 and TRBJ2-1; 11 bases fit TRBD2. CDR3 length equals 15 residues. The V and J ends lost 0 bases and 7 bases, in that order; junction bases with no gene match: 2. Germline CDR1 reads SGHDN; CDR2 reads FVKESK. The DNA for the CDR3 is TGTGCCAGCAGCCAAGAACTAGCGGGAGTAAATGAGCAGTTCTTC. It encodes CASSQELAGVNEQFF.

The rearrangement uses TRBV30 and TRBJ2-7; TRBD1 matches at 7 bases. From germline, CDR1 is GTSNPN and CDR2 SVGIG (reference sequence). The CDR3 covers 14 residues. The junction had 10 bases not matched to a gene; V was cut back by 3 bases and J by 5 bases. The CDR3 region is CAWREQGRGDEQYF. In DNA form, the CDR3 reads TGTGCCTGGAGAGAACAGGGGCGAGGGGACGAGCAGTACTTC. The full variable domain, completed using reference TRBV30 and TRBJ2-7, is SQTIHQWPATLVQPVGSPLSLECTVEGTSNPNLYWYRQAAGRGLQLLFYSVGIGQISSEVPQNLSASRPQDRQFILSSKKLLLSDSGFYLCAWREQGRGDEQYFGPGTRLTVT.

This rearrangement joins TRBV7-9 to TRBJ2-3; 8 bases align to TRBD2. V lost 1 base and J lost 0; bases outside the gene matches: 3. The CDR3 totals 16 residues. Germline loops: CDR1 SEHNR, CDR2 FQNEAQ (reference sequence). The CDR3 reads CASSLGLASSTDTQYF. Here the CDR3 DNA reads TGTGCCAGCAGCTTAGGACTAGCGTCTAGCACAGATACGCAGTATTTT.

The CDR3: CASSEVGHRKILPGGELFF. In nucleotides, the CDR3 is TGTGCCAGCAGTGAAGTAGGACACAGGAAGATCTTACCCGGCGGGGAGCTGTTTTTT. The rearrangement uses TRBV2 and TRBJ2-2, with a weak D call TRBD1 (5 bases). The CDR3 totals 19 residues. V gave up 1 base and J gave up 7 bases, with 25 bases separating them. Germline CDR1 is SNHLY and CDR2 is FYNNEI.

The genes are TRBV27 and TRBJ2-1; D is ambiguous. The V gene lost 6 bases and the J gene lost 7 bases, with 16 bases spanning the gap. Germline CDR1 is MNHEY and CDR2 is SMNVEV (reference sequence). This CDR3 is 14 amino acids long. The CDR3 loop is CASSGLLGLNEQFF. Written as DNA, the CDR3 is TGTGCCAGCAGCGGCCTTTTGGGTCTAAATGAGCAGTTCTTC.

This chain links TRBV5-1 with TRBJ2-7; TRBD2 matches 7 bases. The CDR3 totals 17 residues. With V trimmed by 0 bases and J by 2 bases, 11 bases remained unmatched. CDR1 and CDR2 from the germline V gene are SGHRS and YFSETQ. CDR3 amino acids: CASSLAPGLVRAYEQYF. CDR3 coding DNA: TGCGCCAGCAGCTTGGCCCCCGGACTAGTTAGGGCCTACGAGCAGTACTTC.

This sequence joins TRBV20-1 and TRBJ2-7; D tentatively reads TRBD1 or TRBD2 (5 bases each). Germline V gene data show CDR1 as DFQATT and CDR2 as SNEGSKA (reference sequence). The CDR3 sequence is 11 residues long. With 5 bases removed from V and 5 bases from J, the gap between germline ends came to 10 bases. The CDR3 nucleotides read TGCAGTGCTGACCGGGGCCACGAGCAGTACTTC. This sequence encodes CSADRGHEQYF.

This chain joins TRBV29-1 and TRBJ1-1; no firm D call. The CDR3 contains 12 residues. Germline lookup yields CDR1 SQVTM and CDR2 ANQGSEA. Trimming removed 5 bases from V and 1 base from J, with 8 bases in between. The CDR3 loop is CSVRAANTEAFF. For the CDR3, the DNA is TGCAGCGTTAGAGCGGCGAACACTGAAGCTTTCTTT.

The chain couples TRBV18 to TRBJ1-3, with D unclear. The CDR3 covers 17 residues. Trimming removed 0 bases from V and 0 bases from J, with 12 bases in between. Germline loops: CDR1 KGHSH, CDR2 LQKENI. The CDR3 DNA reads TGTGCCAGCTCACCACCGGGAAGATCGCTCTCTGGAAACACCATATATTTT. Translation: CASSPPGRSLSGNTIYF.

The chain joins TRBV5-1 to TRBJ2-3; D gene uncertain. Germline CDR1 and CDR2: SGHRS and YFSETQ. Trimming pared 1 base from V and 4 bases from J, leaving 7 bases between. This CDR3 spans 13 amino acids. CDR3 sequence: CASSLRVADTQYF. In nucleotides, the CDR3 is TGCGCCAGCAGCTTGCGGGTAGCAGATACGCAGTATTTT.

The chain is built from TRBV28 and TRBJ1-3; D is perhaps TRBD1 (5 bases). This CDR3 has 16 residues. V was trimmed by 5 bases and J by 0 bases, leaving 14 bases between them. CDR1 MDHEN and CDR2 SYDVKM come from the germline V gene. The CDR3: CASSSDRVPSGNTIYF. In nucleotides, the CDR3 is TGTGCCAGCAGTAGTGACAGAGTACCCTCTGGAAACACCATATATTTT. Based on the CDR3 plus reference TRBV28 and TRBJ1-3, the full variable domain is DVKVTQSSRYLVKRTGEKVFLECVQDMDHENMFWYRQDPGLGLRLIYFSYDVKMKEKGDIPEGYSVSREKKERFSLILESASTNQTSMYLCASSSDRVPSGNTIYFGEGSWLTVV.